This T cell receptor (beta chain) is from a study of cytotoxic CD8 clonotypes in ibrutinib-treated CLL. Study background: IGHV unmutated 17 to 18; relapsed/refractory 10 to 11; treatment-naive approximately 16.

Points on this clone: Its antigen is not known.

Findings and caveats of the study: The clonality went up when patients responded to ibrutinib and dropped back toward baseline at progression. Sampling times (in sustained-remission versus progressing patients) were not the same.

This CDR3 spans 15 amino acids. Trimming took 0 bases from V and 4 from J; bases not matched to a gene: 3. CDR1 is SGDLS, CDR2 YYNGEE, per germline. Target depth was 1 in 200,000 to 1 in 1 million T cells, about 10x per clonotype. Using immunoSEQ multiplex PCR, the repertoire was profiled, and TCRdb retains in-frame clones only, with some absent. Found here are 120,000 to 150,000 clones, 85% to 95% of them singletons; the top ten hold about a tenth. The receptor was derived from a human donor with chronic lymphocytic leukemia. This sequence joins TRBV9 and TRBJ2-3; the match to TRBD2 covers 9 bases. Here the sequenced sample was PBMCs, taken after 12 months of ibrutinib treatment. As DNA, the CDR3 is TGTGCCAGCAGCGTAGGTGGCGGGAGGGCAGATACGCAGTATTTT. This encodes CASSVGGGRADTQYF.